This TCR beta chain was obtained from a study of sequential checkpoint blockade in melanoma. Study context: Each arm's sequence ended with maintenance nivolumab.

Some clones are missing from TCRdb's copy, which holds only in-frame ones; the method was immunoSEQ multiplex PCR. The sample lists roughly 31,000 clones, 65% to 90% occurring once. V lost 1 base and J lost 5, with 6 bases in between. The CDR3 is 13 residues long. Germline assignment: CDR1 SGHDN and CDR2 FVKESK. Regarding treatment: randomized to nivolumab then ipilimumab (arm A) or the reverse (arm B). Patients had received no earlier DNA-damaging chemotherapy. The sequencing used CD8+ T cells sorted from blood (inferred from file names), collected from a patient given nivolumab and ipilimumab in sequence. The receptor was derived from a human donor with melanoma. The rearrangement links TRBV14 to TRBJ1-5; tentative D call: TRBD1 (5 bases). CDR3 region: CASSQAGDQPQHF. The CDR3 region has the DNA TGTGCCAGCAGCCAAGCGGGGGATCAGCCCCAGCATTTT.